This T cell receptor (beta chain) was observed in a study of blood T cell repertoires in COVID-19. Looking at the study overall: Collection of acute and convalescent COVID-19 samples took place in the United States, Italy and Spain.

This clone was detected only a few times. CDR1 SNHLY and CDR2 FYNNEI come from the germline V gene. This CDR3 region has 16 residues. Unmatched junction bases numbered 8, after V lost 5 bases and J lost 3 bases. Original processing notes: Reference gene primer amplification gave nucleated cell count estimates. Clones were sequenced by immunoSEQ multiplex PCR, and TCRdb holds only the in-frame ones, with some missing. Clone size and V and J calls were adopted from that table, with D and trimming inferred from the DNA. The sample holds 120,000 to 150,000 clones; about 90% are singletons and the top ten take roughly 2%.

This sequence joins TRBV2 and TRBJ1-5, with 9 positions matching TRBD1. The source material was peripheral blood. This TCR derives from a human donor in a cohort sampled during active COVID-19. As DNA, the CDR3 is TGTGCCAGCAGTAGGGTACAGGGGGCAGACAATCAGCCCCAGCATTTT. This gives the protein CASSRVQGADNQPQHF.